This T cell receptor (beta chain) is drawn from a study of T cells in Graves' hyperthyroidism and ophthalmopathy. Study-level background: Pretreatment peripheral blood was obtained at initial diagnosis.

The germline V gene encodes CDR1 MNHNS and CDR2 SASEGT. Trimming at V came to 5 bases and at J to 3 bases, leaving 5 bases not matched to a gene. The CDR3 covers 14 residues. More than 9.5 ml fresh peripheral blood yielded the PBMCs. RNA transcripts were the template for amplifying TCR beta CDR3 regions. HTBI primers were used for first-round RT-PCR of the TCR CDR3. TCRdb used MiXCR to reprocess the multiplex PCR reads, holding one entry per CDR3 protein. The table includes about 100,000 distinct CDR3 sequences, about 15% detected once. This clonotype came up many times. This clonotype was obtained from a woman aged 45-65 years with Graves' hyperthyroidism. The sequencing sample was made of blood. V gene TRBV6-1 combines with J gene TRBJ2-3, with TRBD2 identical over 7 bases. Written as DNA, the CDR3 is TGTGCCAGCAGTCGGCGGGAGTTAACAGATACGCAGTATTTT. It is translated as CASSRRELTDTQYF.